This TCR beta chain is drawn from a study of shared clonotypes between healthy human individuals. Assay: immunoSEQ multiplex PCR; the TCRdb copy retains only in-frame clones and omits some. The sample has more than 2 million clones; over 85% are singletons. The sequencing input was naive CD4+ T cells sorted from blood. Specified subset: CD45RA+ positively selected. This TCR was recovered from a man younger than 30 in good health.

The CDR3: CASSYPGTDTQYF. CDR3 nucleotides: TGCGCCAGCTCTTACCCGGGAACAGATACGCAGTATTTT. V gene TRBV5-1 combines with J gene TRBJ2-3, with a weak D call TRBD2 (5 bases). The germline gives CDR1 SGHRS, CDR2 YFSETQ. CDR3 length equals 13 residues. V lost 7 bases and J lost 3, with 12 bases in between.